Each of the 26 T cell receptor beta chains below was sequenced from the same sample in a study of tumor-infiltrating lymphocytes in oesophageal squamous cell carcinoma. TCRdb reprocessed the PCR reads via MiXCR and lists one record per CDR3 protein. The sample consists of more than 9,500 distinct CDR3 sequences, about 55% of them appearing once. The sequenced material came from esophageal tumor tissue. These receptors were obtained from a female donor with esophageal squamous cell carcinoma.

On this clonotype: Without the conserved terminal phenylalanine or tryptophan, this CDR3 likely stems from a read error. It is unclear where the CDR3 begins or ends on the DNA, so no DNA is shown, and the CDR3 is as TCRdb lists it. The chain has TRBV4-2 and TRBJ2-6. The CDR3 is 8 amino acids in total, end residues counted. Germline CDR1 LGHNA, CDR2 YNFKEQ. CDR3 in amino acids: CASSQEVG.

The gene calls are TRBV7-8 and TRBJ2-2; perhaps TRBD2 as D (7 bases). Germline V CDR1 and CDR2: SGHVS, FQNEAQ. The CDR3 has 15 residues. Trimming removed 5 bases at V and 5 bases at J, with 15 bases between. The CDR3 DNA reads as TGTGCCAGCAGCGGAAGGGGGGGCGGAACCGGGGAGCTGTTTTTT. It translates to CASSGRGGGTGELFF.

The chain carries TRBV7-8 and TRBJ2-1; a possible D gene is TRBD1 (5 bases). The germline V gene encodes CDR1 SGHVS and CDR2 FQNEAQ. This CDR3 is 16 amino acids long. V lost 5 bases and J lost 0, with 14 bases in between. The CDR3 nucleotides read TGTGCCAGCAGCCGCAAGGGGCCAAACTCCTACAATGAGCAGTTCTTC. This encodes CASSRKGPNSYNEQFF. Filled out from reference TRBV7-8 and TRBJ2-1, the complete variable domain reads GAGVSQSPRYKVAKRGQDVALRCDPISGHVSLFWYQQALGQGPEFLTYFQNEAQLDKSGLPSDRFFAERPEGSVSTLKIQRTQQEDSAVYLCASSRKGPNSYNEQFFGPGTRLTVL.

This sequence joins TRBV24-1 and TRBJ2-7; TRBD1 might be the D (5 bases). The germline CDR1 and CDR2 sequences are KGHDR and SFDVKD. V dropped 6 bases and J dropped 3 bases, with 11 bases sitting between them. This CDR3 has 13 amino acids. In DNA form, the CDR3 reads TGTGCCACCAGTCCCCCGCAGGGCTACGAGCAGTACTTC. It is translated as CATSPPQGYEQYF.

The chain joins TRBV29-1 to TRBJ2-3; TRBD1 matches 11 bases. J lost 4 bases, V lost 6 bases, and 9 bases had no gene match. The CDR3 contains 15 residues. Per germline, CDR1 SQVTM and CDR2 ANQGSEA. The CDR3 DNA follows: TGCAGCGTCCCAGGGACAGGGGGAAGGGCAGATACGCAGTATTTT. This translates into CSVPGTGGRADTQYF.

The chain recombines TRBV12-3 or TRBV12-4 with TRBJ2-3; 8 nucleotides match TRBD1. V was pared by 3 bases and J by 3 bases, with 8 bases of the junction left unmatched. This CDR3 has 16 residues. The CDR3 coding sequence is TGTGCCAGCAGTTTGGACAGGGCGGGTGCGACAGATACGCAGTATTTT. Its translation: CASSLDRAGATDTQYF.

The rearrangement joins TRBV24-1 to TRBJ2-1; 7 positions agree with TRBD1. The tail of the sequence fits TRBJ2-5 better, so the J call may be wrong. CDR3 length: 12 residues. Germline assignment: CDR1 KGHDR and CDR2 SFDVKD. CDR3 sequence: CATSGPGGTQYF. The CDR3 bases are TGTGCCACCAGTGGGCCAGGGGGTACCCAGTACTTC.

The chain joins TRBV6-5 to TRBJ2-6; a possible D gene is TRBD1 (6 bases). V shed 6 bases and J shed 2 bases, with 11 bases lying between them. Germline V gene sequence: CDR1 MNHEY, CDR2 SVGAGI. CDR3 size: 15 residues. CDR3 coding DNA: TGTGCCAGCAGCGTAGGGACACCTGGGGCCAACGTCCTGACTTTC. Translating it yields CASSVGTPGANVLTF.

This chain links TRBV19 with TRBJ1-1; possibly TRBD1 for D (6 bases). V shed 3 bases and J shed 4 bases, with 12 bases lying between them. CDR3 size: 14 residues. The germline V gene has CDR1 LNHDA and CDR2 SQIVND (reference sequence). The CDR3 nucleotides read TGTGCCAGTAGTATGTCAGGAGGGGGCACTGAAGCTTTCTTT. Amino acid sequence: CASSMSGGGTEAFF.

The sample holds a few counts of this clonotype. The rearrangement uses TRBV7-2 and TRBJ2-1, with TRBD2 matching 8 bases. The DNA end is more similar to TRBJ2-7, so the J call may be wrong. Per germline, CDR1 SGHTA and CDR2 FQGNSA. This CDR3 has 14 amino acids. The CDR3 reads CASRRSGSSYEQYF. The CDR3, as DNA: TGTGCCAGCAGGAGAAGCGGGAGTTCGTACGAGCAGTACTTC.

The genes are TRBV5-4 and TRBJ2-1; 8 bases line up with TRBD2. CDR1 is SGHNT and CDR2 is YYREEE in the germline V gene (reference sequence). J lost 10 bases, V lost 3 bases, and 6 bases had no gene match. The CDR3 is 13 amino acids. CDR3 amino acids: CASSSGLDGEQFF. CDR3 coding DNA: TGTGCCAGCAGCTCGGGACTAGATGGGGAGCAGTTCTTC.

This clonotype was seen many times. The rearrangement joins TRBV7-3 to TRBJ2-6, with D tentatively TRBD2 (5 bases). This CDR3 is built from 16 residues. Germline V CDR1 and CDR2: SGHTA, FQGTGA. Trimming took 5 bases from V and 1 from J, leaving 12 bases between them. In nucleotides, the CDR3 is TGTGCCAGCAGCCCGCCTGGGAGTTCTGGGGCCAACGTCCTGACTTTC. Translated, it gives CASSPPGSSGANVLTF.

DNA for the CDR3: TGTGCCAGCAGACCAGACAGGGTAGGCTATGGCTACACCTTC. Residues: CASRPDRVGYGYTF. The chain joins TRBV28 to TRBJ2-7; 7 bases are shared with TRBD1. The J call may be mistaken, given a closer DNA end match to TRBJ1-2. There are 14 residues in the CDR3. Germline CDR1 is MDHEN and CDR2 is SYDVKM.

V is TRBV5-5 and J is TRBJ1-2, with TRBD1 matching over 7 bases. Germline lookup yields CDR1 SGHKS and CDR2 YYEKEE (reference sequence). CDR3 length: 13 residues. J was trimmed by 4 bases and V by 2 bases; bases with no gene match: 2. This CDR3 is CASSLTGAYGYTF. DNA for the CDR3: TGTGCCAGCAGCTTAACAGGGGCCTATGGCTACACCTTC.

The V and J genes are TRBV7-3 and TRBJ2-3; TRBD2 matches at 9 bases. The ends lost 1 base at V and 1 base at J; junction bases unmatched: 3. The CDR3 runs 16 residues. Germline V gene sequence: CDR1 SGHTA, CDR2 FQGTGA. Written as DNA, the CDR3 is TGTGCCAGCAGCTTAAGGCCTAGCGGGGGCACAGATACGCAGTATTTT. Translating gives CASSLRPSGGTDTQYF.

V gene TRBV4-1 combines with J gene TRBJ2-7; 8 bases map to TRBD1. Germline CDR1 reads MGHRA; CDR2 reads YSYEKL. V trimming: 4 bases; J trimming: 1 base; junction bases outside the gene matches: 3. The CDR3 length is 14 residues. In nucleotides, the CDR3 is TGCGCCAGCAGCCTAAGGACAGGGTCCTACGAGCAGTACTTC. It encodes CASSLRTGSYEQYF.

This rearrangement joins TRBV11-1 to TRBJ2-2; D perhaps matches TRBD2 (7 bases). The germline V gene encodes CDR1 SGHAT and CDR2 FQDESV (reference sequence). V lost 5 bases, J lost 8 bases, and 21 bases lay in between. The CDR3 consists of 16 residues. CDR3 amino acids: CASSPGGPILPGELFF. CDR3 bases: TGTGCCAGCAGCCCCGGGGGGCCTATCCTACCTGGGGAGCTGTTTTTT.

This sequence joins TRBV6-1 and TRBJ1-2; TRBD1 matches 11 bases. This CDR3 region has 17 residues. Germline loops: CDR1 MNHNS, CDR2 SASEGT. The V and J ends lost 7 bases and 0 bases, in that order; junction bases with no gene match: 10. The CDR3 DNA follows: TGTGCCAGCATCCCCAAGGGACAGGGGGGGACTAACTATGGCTACACCTTC. Translation gives CASIPKGQGGTNYGYTF.

The chain uses TRBV25-1 and TRBJ1-4, with TRBD1 matching 7 bases. From germline, CDR1 is MGHDK and CDR2 SYGVNS. The CDR3 runs 15 residues. After removal of 6 bases from V and 0 bases from J, the junction contained 4 bases not matched to a gene. The CDR3 DNA sequence: TGTGCCAGCAGCAGGGGGGGATCAACTAATGAAAAACTGTTTTTT. As protein: CASSRGGSTNEKLFF.

The chain joins TRBV7-2 to TRBJ1-1, with a tentative D call TRBD1 (6 bases). Germline CDR1 SGHTA, CDR2 FQGNSA. Deletions cut 1 base from V and 9 bases from J, with 18 bases between. The CDR3 is made up of 15 amino acids. In nucleotides, the CDR3 is TGTGCCAGCAGCTTAGACAGGGCCCAACGCCCCAAAGCTTTCTTT. It codes for CASSLDRAQRPKAFF.

This rearrangement joins TRBV7-2 to TRBJ2-3; TRBD2 aligns across 12 bases. TRBJ2-1 explains the end of the DNA better; the J call may be wrong. Germline-derived CDR1 and CDR2 are SGHTA and FQGNSA. The CDR3 is made up of 16 amino acids. CDR3 in amino acids: CASSLAGLAGYNEQFF. For the CDR3, the DNA is TGTGCCAGCAGCTTAGCCGGACTAGCGGGGTACAATGAGCAGTTCTTC.

V is TRBV11-2 and J is TRBJ2-1; D gene unclear. The J call may be incorrect, as the DNA end agrees better with TRBJ2-5. There are 15 residues in the CDR3. Germline V lookup: CDR1 SGHAT, CDR2 FQNNGV. The CDR3 loop is CASSLDRARPETQYF. For the CDR3, the DNA is TGTGCCAGCAGCTTAGATAGGGCAAGGCCAGAGACCCAGTACTTC.

This chain joins TRBV5-1 and TRBJ2-5; 8 positions agree with TRBD2. TRBJ2-1 matches the DNA end more closely, so the J call is doubtful. In germline, CDR1 is SGHRS, CDR2 YFSETQ. CDR3 size: 16 residues. CDR3 in DNA: TGCGCCAGCAGCTTGGGGACTAGCCTCTATTACAATGAGCAGTTCTTC. The encoded protein is CASSLGTSLYYNEQFF.

Details on this clonotype: The conserved phenylalanine or tryptophan is not found at the CDR3 terminus, so this likely reflects a read error. It is unclear where the CDR3 begins or ends on the DNA, so no DNA is shown, and the CDR3 is as TCRdb lists it. The chain links TRBV4-1 to TRBJ2-5; the table's D gene call, TRBD2, was not cross checked with the DNA. The germline CDR1 and CDR2 sequences are MGHRA and YSYEKL. The CDR3 region is 13 residues in length, termini included. The CDR3 spells CASSHLGFTPPLS.

By its share, this clonotype is medium-sized. V and J are TRBV19 and TRBJ1-2, with TRBD1 matching over 10 bases. Losses at the gene ends were 8 bases for V and 8 bases for J; bases not matched to a gene: 5. Looked up from germline, CDR1 is LNHDA and CDR2 is SQIVND (reference sequence). The CDR3 has 12 residues. CDR3 sequence reads: CASSTGGRGYTF. The CDR3 DNA follows: TGTGCCAGTTCGACAGGGGGCAGGGGCTACACCTTC.

The V call is TRBV4-3, the J call TRBJ2-1, with a tentative D call TRBD2 (6 bases). CDR1 is LGHNA, CDR2 YSLEER, per germline. CDR3 size: 15 residues. V was trimmed by 3 bases and J by 9 bases, leaving 18 bases between them. Here the CDR3 reads CASSQSPAGTGEQFF. CDR3 DNA sequence: TGCGCCAGCAGCCAGTCTCCCGCGGGAACGGGTGAGCAGTTCTTC.